The 13 T cell receptor beta chains below all came from one sample that was sequenced in a study of lymphopenia after photon versus proton radiotherapy. The table came from immunoSEQ multiplex PCR; TCRdb's copy has only in-frame clones and leaves some out. The sample lists about 83,000 clones, 65% to 85% occurring once. The specimen was peripheral blood, collected from a patient treated with proton-based radiotherapy. All receptors come from a man aged 60-69 years with pancreatic cancer.

This chain's CDR3 is CASSDRGGAGTDTQYF. The CDR3 coding sequence is TGTGCCAGCAGCGACCGCGGGGGCGCCGGCACAGATACGCAGTATTTT. The chain employs TRBV9 and TRBJ2-3; tentative D call: TRBD2 (7 bases). Trimming removed 3 bases at V and 1 base at J, with 15 bases between. The CDR3 has 16 residues. Germline lookup yields CDR1 SGDLS and CDR2 YYNGEE. Drawing the rest from reference TRBV9 and TRBJ2-3, the complete variable domain is DSGVTQTPKHLITATGQRVTLRCSPRSGDLSVYWYQQSLDQGLQFLIQYYNGEERAKGNILERFSAQQFPDLHSELNLSSLELGDSALYFCASSDRGGAGTDTQYFGPGTRLTVL.

CDR3 residues: CSVEVDGEPSYEQYF. The CDR3 nucleotides are TGCAGCGTTGAAGTAGACGGGGAACCCTCCTACGAGCAGTACTTC. The chain links TRBV29-1 to TRBJ2-7, with D possibly TRBD2 on 5 matching bases. CDR1 SQVTM and CDR2 ANQGSEA come from the germline V gene. CDR3 length equals 15 residues. The V end was cut by 1 base, the J end by 0 bases, with 13 bases between.

In its sample, this clone was seen a few times. The chain employs TRBV28 and TRBJ2-7; 9 positions agree with TRBD2. Trimming cost V 7 bases and J 3 bases; bases outside gene matches: 4. This CDR3 has 13 amino acids. CDR1 is MDHEN and CDR2 is SYDVKM in the germline V gene. The CDR3 loop is CASTRAGGYEQYF. CDR3 nucleotide sequence: TGTGCCAGCACCCGAGCGGGGGGCTACGAGCAGTACTTC. The whole variable domain, filled in from reference TRBV28 and TRBJ2-7, reads DVKVTQSSRYLVKRTGEKVFLECVQDMDHENMFWYRQDPGLGLRLIYFSYDVKMKEKGDIPEGYSVSREKKERFSLILESASTNQTSMYLCASTRAGGYEQYFGPGTRLTVT.

The chain recombines TRBV11-2 with TRBJ1-2, with 9 bases aligning to TRBD1. CDR1 and CDR2 from the germline V gene are SGHAT and FQNNGV. This CDR3 is built from 14 residues. Trimming at V came to 6 bases and at J to 3 bases, leaving 5 bases not matched to a gene. The CDR3 DNA follows: TGTGCCAGCAGATCGACAGGGGGTGACTATGGCTACACCTTC. It is translated as CASRSTGGDYGYTF.

The genes are TRBV10-3 and TRBJ1-5; D is uncertain. Trimming removed 5 bases from V and 7 bases from J, with 15 bases in between. The length of the CDR3 is 14 residues. The germline gives CDR1 ENHRY, CDR2 SYGVKD. CDR3 bases: TGTGCCATCAGTCCCGAGGACCGCAGACAGCCCCAGCATTTT. Translating it yields CAISPEDRRQPQHF.

The chain carries TRBV11-2 and TRBJ2-5, with no clear D. Germline V CDR1 and CDR2: SGHAT, FQNNGV. CDR3 length: 12 amino acids. Between the trimmed V and J ends, which lost 0 bases and 2 bases, there was a span of 1 base. CDR3 loop: CASSLEQETQYF. DNA of the CDR3: TGTGCCAGCAGCTTAGAACAAGAGACCCAGTACTTC.

The chain carries TRBV6-5 and TRBJ2-7, with D unclear. Germline CDR1 reads MNHEY; CDR2 reads SVGAGI. V lost 5 bases and J 6 bases, leaving 11 bases between the germline ends. The CDR3 consists of 12 residues. The DNA for the CDR3 is TGTGCCAGCAGTCTTCGGTTTGGCGAGCAGTACTTC. It translates to CASSLRFGEQYF.

The CDR3 DNA sequence: TGTGCCAGCAGTCAGGGGTGGGACAATCAGCCCCAGCATTTT. It yields the protein CASSQGWDNQPQHF. This chain joins TRBV6-6 and TRBJ1-5, with a tentative D call TRBD1 (6 bases). The CDR3 has 14 residues. Deletions cut 5 bases from V and 3 bases from J, with 11 bases between. Germline CDR1 MNHNY, CDR2 SVGAGI (reference sequence).

This CDR3 reads CASRYSLNTRYF. The CDR3 DNA reads TGTGCCAGCAGATACTCATTAAATACACGGTATTTT. V is TRBV2 and J is TRBJ2-3; no clear D. Trimming shortened V by 6 bases and J by 14 bases, and 18 bases separated the two germline ends. Germline V gene sequence: CDR1 SNHLY, CDR2 FYNNEI. The CDR3 is 12 amino acids.

V and J are TRBV4-2 and TRBJ2-5; D is unresolved. The closer fit of TRBJ2-7 to the DNA end suggests the J call may be wrong. Germline V gene lookup returns CDR1 LGHNA and CDR2 YNFKEQ. This CDR3 is 15 amino acids long. DNA of the CDR3: TGTGCCAGCAGCCAAGATGAGAGGAACTCCTACGAGCAGTACTTC. It translates to CASSQDERNSYEQYF.

This rearrangement joins TRBV29-1 to TRBJ2-7; no reliable D call. CDR1 SQVTM and CDR2 ANQGSEA come from the germline V gene. The length of the CDR3 is 13 residues. Trimming cost V 2 bases and J 3 bases, with 11 bases left between them. The CDR3 region is CSVEFGRHYEQYF. The CDR3 nucleotides read TGCAGCGTTGAATTTGGCAGGCACTACGAGCAGTACTTC.

The CDR3 loop is CASWGEGTYNEQFF. DNA for the CDR3: TGCGCCAGCTGGGGGGAGGGGACCTACAATGAGCAGTTCTTC. The rearrangement uses TRBV5-1 and TRBJ2-1; 7 bases fit TRBD2. Germline V lookup: CDR1 SGHRS, CDR2 YFSETQ. V was pared by 7 bases and J by 2 bases, with 6 bases of the junction left unmatched. This CDR3 spans 14 amino acids.

The V gene is TRBV7-9, the J gene TRBJ1-1, with D unresolved. The germline gives CDR1 SEHNR, CDR2 FQNEAQ (reference sequence). The V end was cut by 3 bases, the J end by 2 bases, with 4 bases between. This CDR3 comprises 12 residues. CDR3 loop: CASSLSNTEAFF. The CDR3 DNA sequence: TGTGCCAGCAGCTTGTCAAACACTGAAGCTTTCTTT.